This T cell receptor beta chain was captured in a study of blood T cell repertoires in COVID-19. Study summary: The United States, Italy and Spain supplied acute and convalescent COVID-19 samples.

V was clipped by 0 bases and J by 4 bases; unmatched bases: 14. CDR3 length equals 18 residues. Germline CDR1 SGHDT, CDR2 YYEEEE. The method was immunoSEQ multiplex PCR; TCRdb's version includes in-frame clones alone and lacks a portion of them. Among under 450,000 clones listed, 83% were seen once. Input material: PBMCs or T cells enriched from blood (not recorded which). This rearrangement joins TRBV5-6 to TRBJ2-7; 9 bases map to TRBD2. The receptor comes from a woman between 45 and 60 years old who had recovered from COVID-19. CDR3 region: CASSLVRRGGAGVYEQYF. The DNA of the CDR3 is TGTGCCAGCAGCTTGGTTCGGCGGGGGGGAGCCGGCGTGTACGAGCAGTACTTC.